Each of the 8 T cell receptor beta chains below was sequenced from the same sample in a study of blood T cell repertoires in COVID-19. The data were produced by immunoSEQ multiplex PCR, yet TCRdb's version contains in-frame clones alone and is incomplete. The sample has 80,000 to 100,000 clones; 65% to 90% are singletons. Source material: peripheral blood. Source of these receptors: a man between 65 and 80 years old with active or convalescent COVID-19.

J is TRBJ1-5 and V is TRBV25-1; no definite D call. Trimming stripped 5 bases from V and 3 bases from J, with 11 bases between. CDR3 size: 14 residues. The germline V gene has CDR1 MGHDK and CDR2 SYGVNS. CDR3 sequence: CASSQAPFNQPQHF. The CDR3 DNA reads as TGTGCCAGCAGTCAGGCCCCCTTCAATCAGCCCCAGCATTTT. The variable domain in full, with the rest retrieved from reference TRBV25-1 and TRBJ1-5, is EADIYQTPRYLVIGTGKKITLECSQTMGHDKMYWYQQDPGMELHLIHYSYGVNSTEKGDLSSESTVSRIRTEHFPLTLESARPSHTSQYLCASSQAPFNQPQHFGDGTRLSIL.

The rearrangement joins TRBV28 to TRBJ2-7, with TRBD2 as a possible D gene (5 bases). The CDR3 sequence is 13 residues long. The germline CDR1 and CDR2 sequences are MDHEN and SYDVKM. V lost 5 bases, J lost 2 bases, and 10 bases lay in between. CDR3 in amino acids: CASSPPGTYEQYF. The DNA for the CDR3 is TGTGCCAGCAGTCCCCCGGGGACCTACGAGCAGTACTTC.

This chain connects TRBV5-4 to TRBJ2-6, with a weak D call TRBD2 (5 bases). The CDR3 spans 16 residues. V was clipped by 0 bases and J by 1 base, with 8 bases between them. Germline V CDR1 and CDR2: SGHNT, YYREEE (reference sequence). CDR3 nucleotide sequence: TGTGCCAGCAGCTTGGACGAGGGTTCTGGGGCCAACGTCCTGACTTTC. This codes for CASSLDEGSGANVLTF.

The chain recombines TRBV7-2 with TRBJ2-7; 7 nucleotides align to TRBD1. V was clipped by 1 base and J by 3 bases; unmatched bases: 3. Germline CDR1 is SGHTA and CDR2 is FQGNSA. The CDR3 has 14 residues. Written as DNA, the CDR3 is TGTGCCAGCAGCTTAGTTACAGGGGACTACGAGCAGTACTTC. Amino acid sequence: CASSLVTGDYEQYF.

The sample holds a few counts of this clone. The chain couples TRBV30 to TRBJ1-3, with 8 bases that match TRBD1. V gave up 3 bases and J gave up 0 bases; unmatched junction bases: 10. Germline-derived CDR1 and CDR2 are GTSNPN and SVGIG (reference sequence). This CDR3 is 17 amino acids long. Here the CDR3 reads CAWSALDRANSGNTIYF. DNA for the CDR3: TGTGCCTGGAGCGCCTTGGACAGGGCGAACTCTGGAAACACCATATATTTT.

The chain uses TRBV10-1 and TRBJ1-5; D might be TRBD1 (5 bases). CDR3 length: 15 amino acids. The germline gives CDR1 WNHNN, CDR2 SYGVQD (reference sequence). V lost 8 bases, J lost 4 bases, and 18 bases lay in between. The DNA for the CDR3 is TGCGCCAGCGGGGGACTGGTGCGGGGGAATCAGCCCCAGCATTTT. Encoded protein: CASGGLVRGNQPQHF.

The chain recombines TRBV11-2 with TRBJ2-1; D unclear. CDR3 size: 14 residues. With 1 base removed from V and 6 bases from J, the gap between germline ends came to 10 bases. Germline assignment: CDR1 SGHAT and CDR2 FQNNGV. The CDR3 sequence is CASSLGGRLNEQFF. CDR3 sequence (DNA): TGTGCCAGCAGCTTAGGTGGCAGACTCAATGAGCAGTTCTTC.

This clone showed up just once. The rearrangement uses TRBV7-2 and TRBJ2-1; 16 bases map to TRBD2. The J segment lost 2 bases and the V segment lost 5 bases, leaving 6 bases of the junction unmatched. CDR1 is SGHTA and CDR2 is FQGNSA in the germline V gene. The CDR3 contains 18 residues. The CDR3 region has the DNA TGTGCCAGCAGCGTCGGGACTAGCGGGGGGGGAGCCTACAATGAGCAGTTCTTC. This gives the protein CASSVGTSGGGAYNEQFF.